This T cell receptor beta chain was recovered during a study of OX40 agonist ivuxolimab in advanced cancers. The CDR3 is 16 amino acids. The germline V gene has CDR1 SGDLS and CDR2 YYNGEE. Trimming took off 3 bases at V and 5 bases at J, with 18 bases between the two ends. Profiled with immunoSEQ multiplex PCR; TCRdb holds only in-frame clones, not every one. The data hold about 22,000 clones, with around 83% observed a single time. Sequences were derived from CD4+ or CD8+ T cells sorted from blood, sampled in a trial of the OX40 agonist ivuxolimab. The J gene is TRBJ2-1, the V gene TRBV9, with a tentative D call TRBD1 (6 bases). The clonotype was recovered from an adult with an advanced solid tumor such as melanoma, head and neck, liver or kidney cancer. The CDR3: CASSGGTRRVHNEQFF. As DNA, the CDR3 is TGTGCCAGCAGCGGAGGGACAAGACGTGTCCACAATGAGCAGTTCTTC. The variable domain in full, with the rest retrieved from reference TRBV9 and TRBJ2-1, is DSGVTQTPKHLITATGQRVTLRCSPRSGDLSVYWYQQSLDQGLQFLIQYYNGEERAKGNILERFSAQQFPDLHSELNLSSLELGDSALYFCASSGGTRRVHNEQFFGPGTRLTVL.